This TCR beta chain derives from a study of beta chain features in type 1 diabetes. Cells sorted by CD45RO/CCR7/CD25/CD127/CD95/CD27 comprised CD4+ naive, central memory, regulatory and stem cell-like memory cells. Study-wide results and caveats: Among patients, naive, central memory and Treg TCRB repertoires appeared more similar than among healthy donors.

The study reverse transcribed the entire isolated RNA, so it sequenced expressed TCRB transcripts. The table came from immunoSEQ multiplex PCR; TCRdb's copy has only in-frame clones and leaves some out. The sample has roughly 140,000 clones, roughly 8.1% seen once. This clone was found a few times. The antigen is unknown. The CDR3 extends over 19 amino acids. V lost 5 bases, J lost 5 bases, and 19 bases stayed unmatched. The germline V gene has CDR1 SEHNR and CDR2 FQNEAQ (reference sequence). The sample was central memory CD4+ T cells from blood. V and J are TRBV7-9 and TRBJ2-3, with TRBD2 matching over 10 bases. This receptor was obtained from a man aged 18 to 29 in good health. CDR3 loop: CASSTEVARLAGAEDTQYF. In nucleotides, the CDR3 is TGTGCCAGCAGCACCGAGGTGGCACGGCTAGCGGGAGCGGAAGATACGCAGTATTTT.